Shown below are 10 T cell receptor beta chains from a single sample sequenced in a study of graft-versus-host responses after intestinal transplantation. Clones were read by immunoSEQ multiplex PCR, and TCRdb kept only the in-frame ones, dropping some. In the table there are roughly 60,000 clones, over 85% of which are singletons. The material sequenced was PBMCs, taken 26 days after transplant. These receptors all come from a human patient who received an intestinal transplant, so some T cells may come from the graft donor.

This clone was recorded a few times. The V gene is TRBV7-2, the J gene TRBJ1-2; D gene ambiguous. This CDR3 region has 12 residues. CDR1 is SGHTA and CDR2 is FQGNSA in the germline V gene. With 5 bases removed from V and 7 bases from J, the gap between germline ends came to 11 bases. CDR3 coding DNA: TGTGCCAGCAGCCCCGACGGACTTGGCTACACCTTC. Its translation: CASSPDGLGYTF.

This clone was seen only once. Written as DNA, the CDR3 is TGTGCCAGCTCACCGACAGGTCAAGAGACCCAGTACTTC. It is translated as CASSPTGQETQYF. The rearrangement uses TRBV18 and TRBJ2-5; D is perhaps TRBD1 (6 bases). Per germline, CDR1 KGHSH and CDR2 LQKENI. V was trimmed by 3 bases and J by 2 bases, leaving 7 bases between them. There are 13 residues in the CDR3.

This chain links TRBV6-5 with TRBJ1-2; D is perhaps TRBD1 (5 bases). This CDR3 contains 16 residues. Germline assignment: CDR1 MNHEY and CDR2 SVGAGI. The V end was cut by 2 bases, the J end by 5 bases, with 18 bases between. DNA of the CDR3: TGTGCCAGCAGTTACAAAGGCGGGGCAGGGTTATATGGCTACACCTTC. Protein product: CASSYKGGAGLYGYTF.

This clone is a singleton in its sample. The V gene is TRBV6-4, the J gene TRBJ2-3; no firm D call. Looked up from germline, CDR1 is MRHNA and CDR2 is SNTAGT. The V gene lost 0 bases and the J gene lost 0 bases, with 4 bases spanning the gap. This CDR3 has 14 amino acids. This CDR3 is CASSDSTSTDTQYF. CDR3 DNA sequence: TGTGCCAGCAGTGACTCGACTAGCACAGATACGCAGTATTTT.

This clone was picked up a small number of times. The chain employs TRBV28 and TRBJ1-5, with 7 bases matching TRBD1. This CDR3 spans 17 amino acids. Germline V gene lookup returns CDR1 MDHEN and CDR2 SYDVKM. With 6 bases clipped from V and 3 bases from J, the junction kept 14 bases outside the gene matches. DNA of the CDR3: TGTGCCAGCAGCGTCGAAAATCGGGGACAGACCAATCAGCCCCAGCATTTT. Translating gives CASSVENRGQTNQPQHF.

This clone was seen more than once but under ten times. In DNA form, the CDR3 reads TGTGCCAGCAGGTTTGACGAGGGAGGCGAGCAGTTCTTC. Protein sequence: CASRFDEGGEQFF. The rearrangement links TRBV6-6 to TRBJ2-1, with TRBD2 as a possible D gene (6 bases). Trimming shortened V by 6 bases and J by 10 bases, and 16 bases separated the two germline ends. The CDR3 contains 13 residues. Germline-derived CDR1 and CDR2 are MNHNY and SVGAGI (reference sequence).

The table lists this clone with a few counts. This chain joins TRBV19 and TRBJ2-7; D may be TRBD2 (6 bases). Germline V gene sequence: CDR1 LNHDA, CDR2 SQIVND (reference sequence). The V end lost 3 bases, the J end lost 2 bases, and 11 bases lay between the germline ends. This CDR3 has 14 residues. The CDR3 DNA reads as TGTGCCAGTAGTATCCCAGGGAGGACCTACGAGCAGTACTTC. It encodes CASSIPGRTYEQYF.

The CDR3 sequence is CASSLGDRGFLDTQYF. CDR3 DNA: TGTGCCAGCAGCTTAGGGGACAGGGGTTTTTTAGATACGCAGTATTTT. The V gene is TRBV7-9, the J gene TRBJ2-3, with TRBD1 identical over 10 bases. The CDR3 has 16 residues. The ends lost 1 base at V and 5 bases at J; junction bases unmatched: 6. CDR1 is SEHNR, CDR2 FQNEAQ, per germline (reference sequence).

The V and J genes are TRBV27 and TRBJ1-5; a possible D gene is TRBD1 (5 bases). The CDR3 has 15 residues. V lost 3 bases and J 0 bases, leaving 9 bases between the germline ends. Germline CDR1 is MNHEY and CDR2 is SMNVEV (reference sequence). DNA of the CDR3: TGTGCCAGCAGTTTGGGGCTCTATAGCAATCAGCCCCAGCATTTT. This gives the protein CASSLGLYSNQPQHF.

V gene TRBV5-1 combines with J gene TRBJ2-7, with D maybe TRBD1 (5 bases). The germline V gene encodes CDR1 SGHRS and CDR2 YFSETQ. This CDR3 has 14 residues. V shed 4 bases and J shed 1 base, with 12 bases lying between them. As DNA, the CDR3 is TGCGCCAGCAGCATAGACAGCATTTCCTACGAGCAGTACGTC. It specifies CASSIDSISYEQYV.